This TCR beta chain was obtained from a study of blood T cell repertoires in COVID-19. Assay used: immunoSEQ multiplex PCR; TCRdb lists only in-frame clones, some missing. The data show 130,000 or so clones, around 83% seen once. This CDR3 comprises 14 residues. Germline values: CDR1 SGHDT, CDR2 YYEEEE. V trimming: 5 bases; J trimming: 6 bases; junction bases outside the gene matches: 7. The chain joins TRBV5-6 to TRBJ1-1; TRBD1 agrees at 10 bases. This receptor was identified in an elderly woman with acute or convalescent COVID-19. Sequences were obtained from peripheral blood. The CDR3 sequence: CASSRTGGGSEAFF. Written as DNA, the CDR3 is TGTGCCAGCAGTCGGACAGGGGGTGGCTCTGAAGCTTTCTTT.